These 3 T cell receptor beta chains were sequenced from one sample in a study of blood T cell repertoires in COVID-19 (TCRdb year 2020). The receptor library was made with the immunoSEQ multiplex PCR assay. Not all clones reach the TCRdb copy of this immuneACCESS table, which keeps in-frame sequences only. Checked studies attribute under half of the gap to unresolved V genes and leave the rest unexplained. The sample has some 14,000 clones on record, 65% to 85% of them singletons. The ten largest account for around 17% of the sample. Input material: peripheral blood. All receptors come from a human donor in a cohort sampled during active COVID-19.

The chain joins TRBV7-2 to TRBJ2-5; 9 nucleotides match TRBD1. Germline values: CDR1 SGHTA, CDR2 FQGNSA. The CDR3 length is 15 residues. V lost 2 bases, J lost 4 bases, and 5 bases stayed unmatched. Here the CDR3 DNA reads TGTGCCAGCAGCTTATCGGGACAGGGTGGAGAGACCCAGTACTTC. This encodes CASSLSGQGGETQYF.

V and J are TRBV7-2 and TRBJ1-2; maybe TRBD1 (6 bases). V lost 8 bases to trimming and J lost 5 bases, with 18 bases between them. The CDR3 is 14 residues long. Germline V lookup: CDR1 SGHTA, CDR2 FQGNSA. The CDR3 region has the DNA TGTGCCAGCGTCTCCCTAGGCAGGGGTTATGGCTACACCTTC. The encoded protein is CASVSLGRGYGYTF.

The rearrangement links TRBV5-1 to TRBJ1-1, with D maybe TRBD1 (6 bases). CDR3 length: 14 residues. Germline V lookup: CDR1 SGHRS, CDR2 YFSETQ. The germline V and J ends were trimmed by 1 base and 3 bases, with 10 bases remaining between them. CDR3 sequence reads: CASSLTSGDTEAFF. The DNA for the CDR3 is TGCGCCAGCAGCTTGACCTCAGGGGACACTGAAGCTTTCTTT.